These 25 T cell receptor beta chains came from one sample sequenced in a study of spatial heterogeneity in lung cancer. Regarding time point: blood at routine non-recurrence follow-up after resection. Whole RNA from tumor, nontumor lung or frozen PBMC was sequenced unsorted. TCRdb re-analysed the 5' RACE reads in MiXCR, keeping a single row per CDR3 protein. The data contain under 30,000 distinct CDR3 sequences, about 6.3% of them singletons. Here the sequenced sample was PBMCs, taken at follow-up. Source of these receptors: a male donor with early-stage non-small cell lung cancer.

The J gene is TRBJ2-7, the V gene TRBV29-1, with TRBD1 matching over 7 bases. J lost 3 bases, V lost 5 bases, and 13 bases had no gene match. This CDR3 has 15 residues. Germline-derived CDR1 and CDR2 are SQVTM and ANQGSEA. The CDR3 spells CSVLKLGQLNYEQYF. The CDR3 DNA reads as TGCAGCGTTCTCAAATTGGGACAGCTAAACTACGAGCAGTACTTC.

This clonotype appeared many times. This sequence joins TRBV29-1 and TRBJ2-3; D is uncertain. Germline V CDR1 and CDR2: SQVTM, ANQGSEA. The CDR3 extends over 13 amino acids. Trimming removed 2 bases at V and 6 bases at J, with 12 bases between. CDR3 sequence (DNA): TGCAGCGTTGAAAGTCCCTTGGGGGATACGCAGTATTTT. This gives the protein CSVESPLGDTQYF.

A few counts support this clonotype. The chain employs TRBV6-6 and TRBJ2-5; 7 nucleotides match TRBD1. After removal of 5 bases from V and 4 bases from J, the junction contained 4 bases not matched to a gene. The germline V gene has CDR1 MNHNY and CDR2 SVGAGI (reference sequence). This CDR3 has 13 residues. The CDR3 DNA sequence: TGTGCCAGCAGTGTAGGGGGCCTAGAGACCCAGTACTTC. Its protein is CASSVGGLETQYF.

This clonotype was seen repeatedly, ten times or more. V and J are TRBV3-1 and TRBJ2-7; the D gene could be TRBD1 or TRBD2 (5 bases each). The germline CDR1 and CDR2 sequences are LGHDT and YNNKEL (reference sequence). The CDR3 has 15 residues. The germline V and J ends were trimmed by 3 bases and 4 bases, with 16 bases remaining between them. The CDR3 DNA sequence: TGTGCCAGCAGCCACCGGGACCCCCTGGGGTACGAGCAGTACTTC. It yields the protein CASSHRDPLGYEQYF.

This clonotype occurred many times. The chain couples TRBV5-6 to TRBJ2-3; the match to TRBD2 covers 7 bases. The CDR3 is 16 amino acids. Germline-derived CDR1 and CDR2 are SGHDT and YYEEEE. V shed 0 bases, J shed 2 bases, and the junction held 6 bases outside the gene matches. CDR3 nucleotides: TGTGCCAGCAGCTTGGGGCTAGCGGATCCCACAGATACGCAGTATTTT. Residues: CASSLGLADPTDTQYF.

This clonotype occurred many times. The CDR3 DNA reads as TGTGCCAGCACACCTCGGAAACAGGGGGTCCCTGAAGCTTTCTTT. This codes for CASTPRKQGVPEAFF. V gene TRBV6-5 combines with J gene TRBJ1-1; TRBD1 matches at 8 bases. Per the germline V gene, CDR1 is MNHEY and CDR2 is SVGAGI. The CDR3 sequence is 15 residues long. V dropped 7 bases and J dropped 6; count of bases not matched to a gene: 13.

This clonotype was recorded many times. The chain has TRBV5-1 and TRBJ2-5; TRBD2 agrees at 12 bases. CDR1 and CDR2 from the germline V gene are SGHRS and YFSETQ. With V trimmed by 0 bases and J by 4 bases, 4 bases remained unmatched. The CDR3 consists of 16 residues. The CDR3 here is CASSLGTSGITETQYF. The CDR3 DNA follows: TGCGCCAGCAGCTTGGGGACTAGCGGGATAACAGAGACCCAGTACTTC.

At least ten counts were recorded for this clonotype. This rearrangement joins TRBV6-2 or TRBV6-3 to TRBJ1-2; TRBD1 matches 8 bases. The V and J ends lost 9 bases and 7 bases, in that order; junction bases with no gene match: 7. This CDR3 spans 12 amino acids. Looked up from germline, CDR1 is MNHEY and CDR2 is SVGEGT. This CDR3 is CASEDRAAGYTF. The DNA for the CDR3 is TGTGCCAGTGAGGACAGGGCGGCTGGCTACACCTTC.

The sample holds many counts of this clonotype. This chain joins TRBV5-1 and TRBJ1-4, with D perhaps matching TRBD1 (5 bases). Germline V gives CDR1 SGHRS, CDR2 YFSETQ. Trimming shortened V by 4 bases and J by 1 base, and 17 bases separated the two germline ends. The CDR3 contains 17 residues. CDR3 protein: CASSPRSGLRTNEKLFF. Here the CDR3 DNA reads TGCGCCAGCAGCCCCCGATCGGGGCTAAGAACTAATGAAAAACTGTTTTTT.

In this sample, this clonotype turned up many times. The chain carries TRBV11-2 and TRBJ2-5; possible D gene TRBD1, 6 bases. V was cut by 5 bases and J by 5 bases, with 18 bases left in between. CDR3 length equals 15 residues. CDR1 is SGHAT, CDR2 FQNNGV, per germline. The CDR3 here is CASSLNRALGETQYF. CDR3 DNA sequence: TGTGCCAGCAGCCTCAACAGGGCCTTAGGGGAGACCCAGTACTTC.

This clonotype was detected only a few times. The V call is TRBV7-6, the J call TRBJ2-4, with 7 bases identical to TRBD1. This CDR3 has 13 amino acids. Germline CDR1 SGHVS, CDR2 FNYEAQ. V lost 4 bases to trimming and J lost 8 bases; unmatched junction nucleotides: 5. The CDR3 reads CASSWGTGDIQYF. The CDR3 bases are TGTGCCAGCAGCTGGGGCACAGGGGACATTCAGTACTTC.

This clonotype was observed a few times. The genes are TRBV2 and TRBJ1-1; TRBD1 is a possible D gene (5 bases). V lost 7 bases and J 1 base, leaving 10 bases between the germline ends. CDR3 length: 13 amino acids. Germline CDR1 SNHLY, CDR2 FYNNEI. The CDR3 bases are TGTGCCAGCATATCAGGGCCGAACACTGAAGCTTTCTTT. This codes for CASISGPNTEAFF.

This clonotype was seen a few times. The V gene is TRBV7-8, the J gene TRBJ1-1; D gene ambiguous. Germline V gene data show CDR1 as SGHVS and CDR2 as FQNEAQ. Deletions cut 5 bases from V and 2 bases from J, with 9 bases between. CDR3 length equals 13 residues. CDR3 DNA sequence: TGTGCCAGCAGCCCCGGTACCAACACTGAAGCTTTCTTT. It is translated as CASSPGTNTEAFF.

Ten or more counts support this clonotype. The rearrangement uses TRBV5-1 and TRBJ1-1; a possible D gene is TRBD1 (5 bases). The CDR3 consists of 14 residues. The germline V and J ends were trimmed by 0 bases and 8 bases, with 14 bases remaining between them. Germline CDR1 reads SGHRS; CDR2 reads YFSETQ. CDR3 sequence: CASSLASSRGEAFF. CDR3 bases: TGCGCCAGCAGCTTGGCCTCATCCCGGGGCGAAGCTTTCTTT.

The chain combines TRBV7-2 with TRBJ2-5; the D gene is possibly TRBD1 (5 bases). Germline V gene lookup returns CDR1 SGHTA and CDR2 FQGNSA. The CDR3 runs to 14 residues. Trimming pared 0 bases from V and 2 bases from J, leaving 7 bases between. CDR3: CASSLAPGQETQYF. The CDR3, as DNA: TGTGCCAGCAGCTTAGCTCCAGGGCAAGAGACCCAGTACTTC. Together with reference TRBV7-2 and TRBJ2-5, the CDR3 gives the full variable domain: GAGVSQSPSNKVTEKGKDVELRCDPISGHTALYWYRQSLGQGLEFLIYFQGNSAPDKSGLPSDRFSAERTGGSVSTLTIQRTQQEDSAVYLCASSLAPGQETQYFGPGTRLLVL.

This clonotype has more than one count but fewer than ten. DNA for the CDR3: TGTGCCAGCAGCCAGAGAGCGGGAGGAGAGACCCAGTACTTC. This codes for CASSQRAGGETQYF. This chain connects TRBV3-1 to TRBJ2-5, with 9 positions matching TRBD2. Germline CDR1 reads LGHDT; CDR2 reads YNNKEL (reference sequence). The CDR3 sequence is 14 residues long. V lost 3 bases, J lost 4 bases, and 3 bases stayed unmatched.

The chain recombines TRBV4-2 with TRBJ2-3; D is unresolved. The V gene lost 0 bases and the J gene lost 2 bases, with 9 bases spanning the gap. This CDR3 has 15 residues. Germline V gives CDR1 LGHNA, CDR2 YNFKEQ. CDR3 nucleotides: TGTGCCAGCAGCCAAGAGCTGGCGTTCACAGATACGCAGTATTTT. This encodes CASSQELAFTDTQYF.

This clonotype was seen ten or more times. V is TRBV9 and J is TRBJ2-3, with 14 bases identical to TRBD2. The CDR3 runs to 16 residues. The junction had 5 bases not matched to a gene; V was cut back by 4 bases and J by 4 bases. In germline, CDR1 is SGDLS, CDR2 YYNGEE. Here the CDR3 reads CASSLGTSGRSDTQYF. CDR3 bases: TGTGCCAGCAGCTTAGGGACTAGCGGGAGATCAGATACGCAGTATTTT.

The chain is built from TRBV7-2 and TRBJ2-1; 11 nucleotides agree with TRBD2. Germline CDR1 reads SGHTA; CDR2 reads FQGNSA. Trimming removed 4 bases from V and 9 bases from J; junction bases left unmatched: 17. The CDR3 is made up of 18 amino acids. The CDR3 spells CASSSSGASGRYLVEQFF. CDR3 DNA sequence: TGTGCCAGCAGCTCCAGCGGGGCTAGCGGGAGGTATCTGGTTGAGCAGTTCTTC.

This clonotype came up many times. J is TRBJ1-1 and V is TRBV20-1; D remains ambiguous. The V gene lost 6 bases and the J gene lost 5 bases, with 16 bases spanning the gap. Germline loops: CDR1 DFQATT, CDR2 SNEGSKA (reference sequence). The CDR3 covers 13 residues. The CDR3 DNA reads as TGCAGTGCCCTCCGCCAGCTTGGGACTGAAGCTTTCTTT. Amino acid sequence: CSALRQLGTEAFF.

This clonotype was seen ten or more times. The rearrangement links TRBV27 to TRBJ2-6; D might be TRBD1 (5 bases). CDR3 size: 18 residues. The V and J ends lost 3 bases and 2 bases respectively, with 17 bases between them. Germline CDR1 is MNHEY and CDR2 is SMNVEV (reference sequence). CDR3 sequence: CASSLDPRRQTGANVLTF. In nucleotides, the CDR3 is TGTGCCAGCAGTTTGGACCCAAGAAGACAGACTGGGGCCAACGTCCTGACTTTC.

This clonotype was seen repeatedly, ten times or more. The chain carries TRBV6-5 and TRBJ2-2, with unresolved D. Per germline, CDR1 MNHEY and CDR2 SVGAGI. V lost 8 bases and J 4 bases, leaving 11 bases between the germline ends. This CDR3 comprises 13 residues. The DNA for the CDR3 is TGTGCCAGCGGACCAAATCCCACCGGGGAGCTGTTTTTT. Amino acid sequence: CASGPNPTGELFF.

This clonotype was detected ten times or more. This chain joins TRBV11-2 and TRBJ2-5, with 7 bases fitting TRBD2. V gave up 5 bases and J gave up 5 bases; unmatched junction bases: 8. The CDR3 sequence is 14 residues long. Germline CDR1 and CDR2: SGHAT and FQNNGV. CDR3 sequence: CASSRVGLGETQYF. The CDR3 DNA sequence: TGTGCCAGCAGCCGCGTAGGACTAGGGGAGACCCAGTACTTC.

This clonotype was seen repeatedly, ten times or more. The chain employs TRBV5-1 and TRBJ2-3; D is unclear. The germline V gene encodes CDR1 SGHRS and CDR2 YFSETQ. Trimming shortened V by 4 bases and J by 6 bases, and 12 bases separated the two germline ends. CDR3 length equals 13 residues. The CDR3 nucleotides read TGCGCCAGCAGCCGCCTTGAGGCGGATACGCAGTATTTT. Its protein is CASSRLEADTQYF. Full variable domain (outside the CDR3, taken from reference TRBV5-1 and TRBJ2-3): KAGVTQTPRYLIKTRGQQVTLSCSPISGHRSVSWYQQTPGQGLQFLFEYFSETQRNKGNFPGRFSGRQFSNSRSEMNVSTLELGDSALYLCASSRLEADTQYFGPGTRLTVL.

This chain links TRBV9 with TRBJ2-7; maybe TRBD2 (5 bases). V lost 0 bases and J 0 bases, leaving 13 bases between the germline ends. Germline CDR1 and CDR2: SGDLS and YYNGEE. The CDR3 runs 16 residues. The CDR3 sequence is CASSVDSAVRSYEQYV. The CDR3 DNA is TGTGCCAGCAGCGTAGATTCAGCGGTTCGCTCCTACGAGCAGTACGTC.